This T cell receptor (beta chain) was captured in a study of CD8 T cells in Susac syndrome. It was with random hexamers that roughly 0.45 to 1 ug RNA was reverse transcribed. Multiplex PCR with immunoSEQ amplified the TCR beta CDR3 across 54 Vbeta and 13 Jbeta. TCRdb analysed the immunoSEQ multiplex PCR reads with MiXCR anew, one entry per CDR3 protein. The table shows about 280,000 distinct CDR3 sequences, with approximately 81% occurring only once. A note on this clonotype: Sequence at one end of the junction differs from germline and may be a read error.

CD8+ and CD4+ T cells taken from blood had their TCR beta sequenced. The multiple sclerosis controls were treatment-naive patients, and their relapsing-remitting disease was stable or active. Negative isolation yielded CD4+ and CD8+ T cells, and FACS enriched TEMRA cells. Germline loops: CDR1 GTSNPN, CDR2 SVGIG (reference sequence). The CDR3 is 16 residues long. The sample consisted of CD8+ T cells from PBMCs. The source of this sequence is a human donor with multiple sclerosis. This sequence joins TRBV30 and TRBJ2-5; TRBD2 aligns across 10 bases. CDR3 amino acids: CAWSVRGLAVRESQYF. CDR3 DNA: TGTGCCTGGAGTGTAAGAGGACTAGCGGTCAGAGAGAGCCAGTACTTC. Filled out from reference TRBV30 and TRBJ2-5, the complete variable domain reads SQTIHQWPATLVQPVGSPLSLECTVEGTSNPNLYWYRQAAGRGLQLLFYSVGIGQISSEVPQNLSASRPQDRQFILSSKKLLLSDSGFYLCAWSVRGLAVRESQYFGPGTRLLVL.